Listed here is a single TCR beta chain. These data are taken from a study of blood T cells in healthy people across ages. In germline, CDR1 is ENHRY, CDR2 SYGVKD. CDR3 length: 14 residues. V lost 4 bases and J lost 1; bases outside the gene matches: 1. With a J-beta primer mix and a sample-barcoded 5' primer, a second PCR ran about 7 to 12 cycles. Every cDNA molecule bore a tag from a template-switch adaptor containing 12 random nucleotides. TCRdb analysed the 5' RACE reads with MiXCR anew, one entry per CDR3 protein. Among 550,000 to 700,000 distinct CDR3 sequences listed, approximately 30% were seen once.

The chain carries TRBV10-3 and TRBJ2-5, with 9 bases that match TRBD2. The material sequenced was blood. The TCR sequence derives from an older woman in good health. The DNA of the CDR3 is TGTGCCATCAGTGCGACTAGCGGCCAAGAGACCCAGTACTTC. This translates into CAISATSGQETQYF.